The next 16 T cell receptor beta chains were all read from a single sample in a study of T cells in Graves' hyperthyroidism and ophthalmopathy. Using RNA transcripts as the source, TCR beta CDR3 regions were amplified. The HTBI primer set served for first-round RT-PCR of the TCR CDR3. TCRdb re-analysed the multiplex PCR reads in MiXCR, keeping a single row per CDR3 protein. The sample lists hundreds of thousands of distinct CDR3 sequences, roughly 15% occurring once. The specimen was blood. Receptors originate from a woman in her thirties or forties with Graves' ophthalmopathy.

This clonotype appeared a few times. The chain is built from TRBV7-6 and TRBJ2-7; no clear D gene. V was clipped by 1 base and J by 2 bases, with 9 bases between them. The CDR3 has 14 amino acids. CDR1 and CDR2 from the germline V gene are SGHVS and FNYEAQ. The CDR3 loop reads CASSLVPETYEQYF. The CDR3 DNA follows: TGTGCCAGCAGCTTAGTCCCGGAAACCTACGAGCAGTACTTC.

The table lists this clonotype with many counts. The rearrangement links TRBV12-3 or TRBV12-4 to TRBJ2-7, with TRBD1 as a possible D gene (6 bases). Trimming stripped 5 bases from V and 3 bases from J, with 11 bases between. This CDR3 has 13 residues. The CDR3 region has the DNA TGTGCCAGCAGTCTATCGACAGGCTACGAGCAGTACTTC. Translated, it gives CASSLSTGYEQYF.

The J gene is TRBJ2-4, the V gene TRBV14, with a weak D call TRBD1 (6 bases). Trimming took 3 bases from V and 9 from J, leaving 18 bases between them. CDR3 size: 15 residues. In germline, CDR1 is SGHDN, CDR2 FVKESK. Here the CDR3 reads CASSHLGQQGGIQYF. Written as DNA, the CDR3 is TGTGCCAGCAGCCACTTGGGACAACAAGGGGGCATTCAGTACTTC.

There are many counts of this clonotype. The chain carries TRBV27 and TRBJ1-2; 8 bases map to TRBD1. Trimming at V came to 4 bases and at J to 4 bases, leaving 5 bases not matched to a gene. Germline loops: CDR1 MNHEY, CDR2 SMNVEV (reference sequence). This CDR3 comprises 14 residues. CDR3 sequence: CASSSTQGAYGYTF. DNA for the CDR3: TGTGCCAGCAGTTCTACTCAGGGGGCCTATGGCTACACCTTC.

This clonotype was detected ten times or more. The rearrangement joins TRBV19 to TRBJ1-2; 8 bases map to TRBD1. Unmatched junction bases numbered 4, after V lost 7 bases and J lost 0 bases. Germline V lookup: CDR1 LNHDA, CDR2 SQIVND (reference sequence). The CDR3 extends over 14 amino acids. CDR3 nucleotides: TGTGCCAGTACCCCGGGACAGGCTAACTATGGCTACACCTTC. Translated, it gives CASTPGQANYGYTF.

This clonotype was seen repeatedly, ten times or more. The gene calls are TRBV4-1 and TRBJ2-7; unclear D gene. The V end was cut by 0 bases, the J end by 3 bases, with 9 bases between. Germline V CDR1 and CDR2: MGHRA, YSYEKL. CDR3 length: 14 amino acids. CDR3 nucleotides: TGCGCCAGCAGCCAAGATCCTCTCGTCTACGAGCAGTACTTC. It yields the protein CASSQDPLVYEQYF.

This clonotype was seen ten or more times. The junction does not match germline at one end; this may be a read error. J is TRBJ2-7 and V is TRBV6-5, with TRBD2 matching over 9 bases. Per the germline V gene, CDR1 is MNHEY and CDR2 is SVGAGI. The length of the CDR3 is 16 residues. CDR3 sequence: CASRYSFGTSSYEQYF. CDR3 DNA: TGTGCCAGCAGATACTCTTTTGGGACTAGCAGCTACGAGCAGTACTTC.

A few counts support this clonotype. This chain joins TRBV18 and TRBJ2-2; 7 nucleotides line up with TRBD2. V trimming: 1 base; J trimming: 5 bases; junction bases outside the gene matches: 7. This CDR3 is 16 amino acids long. In germline, CDR1 is KGHSH, CDR2 LQKENI. The CDR3 spells CASSPRTGTTTGELFF. In DNA form, the CDR3 reads TGTGCCAGCTCACCACGTACCGGGACTACAACCGGGGAGCTGTTTTTT.

This clonotype was seen many times. The V gene is TRBV20-1, the J gene TRBJ2-5; no definite D call. CDR3 length equals 13 residues. V lost 5 bases to trimming and J lost 7 bases, with 17 bases between them. Per germline, CDR1 DFQATT and CDR2 SNEGSKA (reference sequence). CDR3 in amino acids: CSALNEDGLTQYF. The CDR3, as DNA: TGCAGTGCTCTTAACGAGGACGGTCTGACCCAGTACTTC.

This clonotype has at least ten counts. The chain recombines TRBV29-1 with TRBJ1-2, with 7 bases identical to TRBD1. The V gene end was trimmed by 6 bases and the J gene end by 6 bases; junction bases not matched to a gene: 7. CDR1 is SQVTM and CDR2 is ANQGSEA in the germline V gene. The CDR3 contains 12 residues. CDR3 DNA: TGCAGCGTCGACACAGGGGTGAATGGCTACACCTTC. Its protein product is CSVDTGVNGYTF. The full variable domain, rest sourced from reference TRBV29-1 and TRBJ1-2, is SAVISQKPSRDICQRGTSLTIQCQVDSQVTMMFWYRQQPGQSLTLIATANQGSEATYESGFVIDKFPISRPNLTFSTLTVSNMSPEDSSIYLCSVDTGVNGYTFGSGTRLTVV.

Points on this clonotype: A much larger clone lies one base from this, so it may be a read error. V usage is TRBV7-9 and J usage is TRBJ2-5; possible D gene TRBD2, 6 bases. Trimming left V 5 bases short and J 7 bases short, with 20 bases between. The V gene's germline CDR1 is SEHNR and CDR2 FQNEAQ (reference sequence). The CDR3 totals 15 residues. CDR3 residues: CASSLLTSRQGTQYF. The CDR3 nucleotides are TGTGCCAGCAGCCTCCTGACTAGTAGGCAGGGGACCCAGTACTTC.

This clonotype was seen more than once but under ten times. CDR3 nucleotide sequence: TGTGCCAGCAACTCTTTTTCCGCGGGAGTAGAGACCCAGTACTTC. This codes for CASNSFSAGVETQYF. The chain links TRBV7-9 to TRBJ2-5, with TRBD2 matching over 7 bases. Trimming took 7 bases from V and 4 from J; bases not matched to a gene: 12. CDR1 SEHNR and CDR2 FQNEAQ come from the germline V gene (reference sequence). The CDR3 runs to 15 residues.

The chain combines TRBV9 with TRBJ2-7; D tentatively reads TRBD1 or TRBD2 (5 bases each). V was shortened by 0 bases and J by 0 bases, with 10 bases between the two germline ends. The germline gives CDR1 SGDLS, CDR2 YYNGEE. The CDR3 has 15 amino acids. CDR3 loop: CASSVDRDHSYEQYF. Written as DNA, the CDR3 is TGTGCCAGCAGCGTAGATCGGGACCACTCCTACGAGCAGTACTTC. The full variable domain, in which reference TRBV9 and TRBJ2-7 provide the parts outside the CDR3, is DSGVTQTPKHLITATGQRVTLRCSPRSGDLSVYWYQQSLDQGLQFLIQYYNGEERAKGNILERFSAQQFPDLHSELNLSSLELGDSALYFCASSVDRDHSYEQYFGPGTRLTVT.

This clonotype has at least ten counts. The gene calls are TRBV24-1 and TRBJ2-7, with 7 bases lining up with TRBD1. Germline loops: CDR1 KGHDR, CDR2 SFDVKD. With 4 bases clipped from V and 2 bases from J, the junction kept 4 bases outside the gene matches. CDR3 length: 14 residues. CDR3 loop: CATSDRDRPYEQYF. CDR3 nucleotides: TGTGCCACCAGTGACCGGGACAGACCCTACGAGCAGTACTTC.

The sample holds many counts of this clonotype. This chain connects TRBV7-2 to TRBJ1-1; no firm D call. CDR3 length equals 11 residues. V lost 1 base and J 11 bases, leaving 8 bases between the germline ends. Germline V gene data show CDR1 as SGHTA and CDR2 as FQGNSA. The DNA for the CDR3 is TGTGCCAGCAGCTTAGTGGGTAATGCTTTCTTT. It specifies CASSLVGNAFF.

This clonotype appeared a few times. The V call is TRBV28, the J call TRBJ2-7; perhaps TRBD2 as D (6 bases). Germline V gives CDR1 MDHEN, CDR2 SYDVKM. This CDR3 is built from 12 residues. Trimming cost V 6 bases and J 7 bases, with 13 bases left between them. CDR3: CASSSNGGEQYF. In nucleotides, the CDR3 is TGTGCCAGCAGCTCCAATGGGGGGGAGCAGTACTTC.